The source of this TCR beta chain is a study of blood T cell repertoires in COVID-19. The wider study: T cells, B-cell-depleted T cells, or PBMCs supplied cDNA or gDNA.

The CDR3 has 13 residues. The ends lost 5 bases at V and 8 bases at J; junction bases unmatched: 6. Profiling relied on immunoSEQ multiplex PCR, and the TCRdb table lists in-frame clones only, not all of them. The sample has under 200,000 clones, roughly 84% seen once. In this sample, this clone turned up a few times. Material for sequencing was peripheral blood. The gene calls are TRBV12-3 or TRBV12-4 and TRBJ1-5; 7 nucleotides line up with TRBD1. The clonotype comes from a man aged 50-60 years with active or convalescent COVID-19. CDR3 nucleotide sequence: TGTGCCAGCAGTCAACAGGGGATGAAGCCCCAGCATTTT. Protein product: CASSQQGMKPQHF.